A selection of T cell receptor beta chains follows, all from one sample in a study of blood T cell repertoires in COVID-19. Some clones are missing from TCRdb's copy, which holds only in-frame ones; the method was immunoSEQ multiplex PCR. The sample records about 180,000 clones, about 90% being singletons. Sequencing was done on a sample of peripheral blood. These receptors were collected from a man aged 40-50 years with active or convalescent COVID-19. Each CDR3 is given with its conserved first and last residue. The D gene is left open where the match is weak. Clone size appears in some rows only: once, few, many, or a class for an expanded clone.

j_call v_call clone_size d_call cdr3_length cdr3_aa cdr3_nt
TRBJ2-7 TRBV3-1/TRBV3-2 once . 15 CASSEGPGVTYEQYF TGTGCCAGCAGCGAAGGTCCAGGTGTAACCTACGAGCAGTACTTC
TRBJ1-4 TRBV7-2 few TRBD1 15 CASRGDRGGWEKLFF TGTGCCAGCAGGGGAGACAGGGGAGGTTGGGAAAAACTGTTTTTT
TRBJ2-1 TRBV5-6 . TRBD2 16 CASSLALAGFYNEQFF TGTGCCAGCAGCTTGGCACTAGCGGGATTCTACAATGAGCAGTTCTTC
TRBJ1-1 TRBV2 . TRBD1 16 CASSGTGGPLNTEAFF TGTGCCAGCAGTGGGACAGGGGGCCCCCTGAACACTGAAGCTTTCTTT
TRBJ1-3 TRBV11-2 . . 14 CASSYSKSGNTIYF TGTGCCAGCAGCTACTCGAAATCTGGAAACACCATATATTTT
TRBJ1-6 TRBV6-5 once . 15 CASSLQETNNSPLHF TGTGCCAGCAGCCTACAGGAGACCAATAATTCACCCCTCCACTTT
TRBJ1-1 TRBV6-5 once TRBD1 14 CASSRPGQGTEAFF TGTGCCAGCAGTCGGCCGGGACAGGGCACTGAAGCTTTCTTT
TRBJ2-1 TRBV9 . TRBD2 19 CASSVGDGRAASSYNEQFF TGTGCCAGCAGCGTAGGAGATGGGAGGGCGGCAAGCTCCTACAATGAGCAGTTCTTC
TRBJ2-2 TRBV2 . . 13 CASTPRSAGELFF TGTGCCAGCACACCTAGGTCCGCCGGGGAGCTGTTTTTT
TRBJ1-2 TRBV7-9 . . 16 CASSPPRTEMNYGYTF TGTGCCAGCAGCCCCCCTCGGACAGAAATGAACTATGGCTACACCTTC
TRBJ2-7 TRBV19 . TRBD2 15 CASKRREDGGYEQYF TGTGCCAGTAAGCGACGGGAGGACGGAGGCTACGAGCAGTACTTC
TRBJ1-1 TRBV25-1 . TRBD1 16 CASRSKQGALGTEAFF TGTGCCAGCAGATCGAAACAGGGGGCGCTTGGCACTGAAGCTTTCTTT
TRBJ2-1 TRBV15 . . 14 CATSRNSRGNEQFF TGTGCCACCAGCAGAAATTCCCGCGGGAATGAGCAGTTCTTC
TRBJ1-6 TRBV5-6 once . 16 CASISQRSSYNSPLHF TGTGCCAGCATCTCTCAAAGGAGCTCCTATAATTCACCCCTCCACTTT
TRBJ1-2 TRBV4-1 . TRBD1 18 CASSQDQSVRQGKNGYTF TGCGCCAGCAGCCAAGATCAGAGTGTAAGACAGGGGAAGAATGGCTACACCTTC
TRBJ1-5 TRBV24-1 . . 17 CATQQSTGPSGNQPQHF TGTGCCACCCAACAGTCCACAGGGCCTTCGGGCAATCAGCCCCAGCATTTT
TRBJ1-4 TRBV27 few . 14 CASSERTDVEKLFF TGTGCCAGCAGTGAACGGACAGACGTTGAAAAACTGTTTTTT
TRBJ2-6 TRBV24-1 . . 16 CAAGGSGTSGANVLTF TGTGCCGCAGGGGGCAGCGGGACCTCTGGGGCCAACGTCCTGACTTTC
TRBJ2-3 TRBV9 . TRBD2 19 CASSGVGLAGGPSTDTQYF TGTGCCAGCAGCGGGGTCGGGCTAGCGGGGGGACCGAGCACAGATACGCAGTATTTT
TRBJ2-6 TRBV27 . . 22 CASTPRVADRRIEKEGANVLTF TGTGCCAGCACCCCGCGGGTAGCGGACAGGAGAATAGAAAAGGAGGGGGCCAACGTCCTGACTTTC
TRBJ1-2 TRBV30 once . 11 CAWSADYGYTF TGTGCCTGGAGTGCAGACTATGGCTACACCTTC
TRBJ2-3 TRBV24-1 . . 13 CATSDSWRGTQYF TGTGCCACCAGTGATTCTTGGAGGGGTACGCAGTATTTT
TRBJ2-5 TRBV20-1 . TRBD1 15 CSASLTGGVQETQYF TGCAGTGCTAGTTTGACAGGGGGCGTTCAAGAGACCCAGTACTTC
TRBJ2-1 TRBV4-2 . . 16 CASSQVGGFSYNEQFF TGTGCCAGCAGCCAAGTGGGCGGGTTCTCCTACAATGAGCAGTTCTTC
TRBJ2-7 TRBV3-1/TRBV3-2 . . 15 CASSQQPSDSYEQYF TGTGCCAGCAGCCAACAGCCCTCGGACAGCTACGAGCAGTACTTC
TRBJ2-1 TRBV9 . TRBD1 15 CASSVGQGDYNEQFF TGTGCCAGCAGCGTAGGACAGGGGGACTACAATGAGCAGTTCTTC
TRBJ2-5 TRBV6-5 . . 14 CASSRDTLVETQYF TGTGCCAGCAGCCGGGACACCTTAGTGGAGACCCAGTACTTC
TRBJ2-5 TRBV4-2 . TRBD2 16 CASSQVVRTRQETQYF TGTGCCAGCAGCCAAGTTGTTCGGACTAGACAAGAGACCCAGTACTTC
TRBJ2-3 TRBV10-1 . . 14 CASSEGRITDTQYF TGCGCCAGCAGTGAGGGCAGAATCACAGATACGCAGTATTTT
TRBJ2-5 TRBV4-2 . . 16 CASSRGGIGGGETQYF TGTGCCAGCAGCCGAGGGGGAATTGGGGGTGGGGAGACCCAGTACTTC
TRBJ1-1 TRBV29-1 . TRBD1 14 CSVEKGGWSTEAFF TGCAGCGTTGAAAAAGGGGGCTGGAGCACTGAAGCTTTCTTT
TRBJ2-1 TRBV10-3 . TRBD2 14 CAIGGGGGNNEQFF TGTGCCATCGGTGGTGGCGGGGGAAACAATGAGCAGTTCTTC
TRBJ1-5 TRBV5-6 . TRBD1 16 CASSLRTGTTNQPQHF TGTGCCAGCAGCTTGCGGACAGGGACAACAAATCAGCCCCAGCATTTT
TRBJ1-2 TRBV11-2 . . 13 CASSSDINYGYTF TGTGCCAGCAGCTCGGACATTAACTATGGCTACACCTTC
TRBJ1-1 TRBV3-1/TRBV3-2 . . 13 CASSQKRGTEAFF TGTGCCAGCAGCCAAAAAAGGGGAACTGAAGCTTTCTTT
TRBJ2-4 TRBV13 . . 17 CASSGTDISVAKNIQYF TGTGCCAGCAGCGGTACGGACATTTCCGTGGCCAAAAACATTCAGTACTTC